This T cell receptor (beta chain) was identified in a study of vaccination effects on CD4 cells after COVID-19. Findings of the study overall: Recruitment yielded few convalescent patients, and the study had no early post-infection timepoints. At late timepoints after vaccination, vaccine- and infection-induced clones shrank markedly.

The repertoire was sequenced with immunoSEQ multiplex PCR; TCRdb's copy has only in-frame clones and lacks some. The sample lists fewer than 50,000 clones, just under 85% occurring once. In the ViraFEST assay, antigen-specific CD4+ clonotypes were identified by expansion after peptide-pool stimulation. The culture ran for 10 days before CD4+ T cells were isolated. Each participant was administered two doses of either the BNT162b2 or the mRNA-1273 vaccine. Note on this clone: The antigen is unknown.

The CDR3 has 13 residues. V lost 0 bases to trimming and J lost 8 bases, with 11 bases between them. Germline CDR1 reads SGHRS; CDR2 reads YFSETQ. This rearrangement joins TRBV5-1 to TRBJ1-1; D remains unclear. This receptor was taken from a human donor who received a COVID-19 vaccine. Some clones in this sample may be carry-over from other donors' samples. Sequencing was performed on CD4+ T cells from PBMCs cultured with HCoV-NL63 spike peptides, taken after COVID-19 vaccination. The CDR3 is CASSLGEGYEAFF. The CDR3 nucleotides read TGCGCCAGCAGCTTGGGGGAGGGCTACGAAGCTTTCTTT.